Following are 30 T cell receptor beta chains from one sample sequenced in a study of neoadjuvant anti-PD-1 for oral cavity cancer. Repertoires were generated with immunoSEQ multiplex PCR, while TCRdb's copy carries only in-frame clones and drops some. The sample includes around 60,000 clones, 79% of them seen just once. The sequencing used PBMCs, collected before nivolumab (anti-PD-1) treatment. The receptors come from a person aged 35-80 years with oral cavity squamous cell carcinoma.

The V and J genes are TRBV27 and TRBJ2-1; D might be TRBD1 (5 bases). The CDR3 loop spans 14 amino acids. Germline loops: CDR1 MNHEY, CDR2 SMNVEV (reference sequence). Trimming pared 2 bases from V and 10 bases from J, leaving 15 bases between. DNA for the CDR3: TGTGCCAGCAGTTTAGGAAAGGGGAAACGGGAGCAGTTCTTC. Translation: CASSLGKGKREQFF.

The V gene is TRBV13, the J gene TRBJ1-3, with 7 nucleotides matching TRBD1. CDR3 length: 17 amino acids. With 5 bases clipped from V and 0 bases from J, the junction kept 10 bases outside the gene matches. Germline CDR1 is PRHDT and CDR2 is FYEKMQ (reference sequence). CDR3 region: CASSLRGGRSSGNTIYF. The CDR3 DNA follows: TGTGCCAGCAGCCTTAGAGGGGGCCGAAGCTCTGGAAACACCATATATTTT. Full variable domain (outside the CDR3, taken from reference TRBV13 and TRBJ1-3): AAGVIQSPRHLIKEKRETATLKCYPIPRHDTVYWYQQGPGQDPQFLISFYEKMQSDKGSIPDRFSAQQFSDYHSELNMSSLELGDSALYFCASSLRGGRSSGNTIYFGEGSWLTVV.

V usage is TRBV7-3 and J usage is TRBJ2-1; 11 bases are a match to TRBD2. Per germline, CDR1 SGHTA and CDR2 FQGTGA. The trim removed 5 bases at V and 10 bases at J, leaving 13 bases unmatched. The CDR3 covers 16 residues. This CDR3 reads CASSPGGLAGGNEQFF. The CDR3 coding sequence is TGTGCCAGCAGCCCAGGGGGTCTAGCGGGAGGTAACGAGCAGTTCTTC.

This clone has only a few counts. This chain joins TRBV27 and TRBJ2-7; 7 nucleotides agree with TRBD1. The CDR3 spans 14 residues. V was clipped by 5 bases and J by 2 bases; unmatched bases: 6. Germline CDR1 is MNHEY and CDR2 is SMNVEV (reference sequence). The CDR3: CASSPQTGPYEQYF. In DNA, the CDR3 is TGTGCCAGCAGTCCCCAGACAGGGCCCTACGAGCAGTACTTC.

In the case of this clone: Other DNA sequences within the sample encode an identical CDR3. The chain is built from TRBV5-1 and TRBJ2-7, with D unresolved. This CDR3 is built from 14 residues. Per the germline V gene, CDR1 is SGHRS and CDR2 is YFSETQ. Trimming removed 0 bases at V and 0 bases at J, with 7 bases between. The CDR3 protein is CASSLVGSSYEQYF. In DNA, the CDR3 is TGCGCCAGCAGCTTGGTTGGTAGCTCCTACGAGCAGTACTTC.

The V and J genes are TRBV15 and TRBJ1-5, with TRBD1 as a possible D gene (5 bases). Germline V gives CDR1 LNHNV, CDR2 YYDKDF (reference sequence). This CDR3 contains 16 residues. The germline V and J ends were trimmed by 0 bases and 6 bases, with 15 bases remaining between them. The CDR3 DNA sequence: TGTGCCACCAGCAGAGATAGGGGATCCGGGGGTCAGCCCCAGCATTTT. Translating gives CATSRDRGSGGQPQHF.

This chain uses TRBV5-1 with TRBJ2-2; D remains unclear. The CDR3 spans 13 residues. CDR1 and CDR2 (germline): SGHRS, YFSETQ. The V end was cut by 4 bases, the J end by 5 bases, with 9 bases between. The CDR3: CASSVVLTGELFF. The CDR3 bases are TGCGCCAGCAGCGTCGTTTTAACCGGGGAGCTGTTTTTT.

This chain joins TRBV10-2 and TRBJ2-3; D is unclear. CDR3 length: 12 residues. Germline lookup yields CDR1 WSHSY and CDR2 SAAADI. V gave up 10 bases and J gave up 4 bases, with 12 bases separating them. DNA of the CDR3: TGCGCCATCGGAGTATCGGCAGATACGCAGTATTTT. Its translation is CAIGVSADTQYF.

The V gene is TRBV27, the J gene TRBJ2-2; D is undetermined. V lost 3 bases and J 3 bases, leaving 5 bases between the germline ends. CDR1 and CDR2 from the germline V gene are MNHEY and SMNVEV (reference sequence). CDR3 length: 13 amino acids. In DNA form, the CDR3 reads TGTGCCAGCAGTTTGTTTCACACCGGGGAGCTGTTTTTT. Translated: CASSLFHTGELFF.

This clone was seen only a few times. The gene calls are TRBV6-6 and TRBJ1-2; 8 nucleotides match TRBD1. Germline values: CDR1 MNHNY, CDR2 SVGAGI (reference sequence). V was pared by 7 bases and J by 2 bases, with 3 bases of the junction left unmatched. CDR3 length: 13 residues. CDR3 protein: CASNGQGNYGYTF. The CDR3 bases are TGTGCCAGCAATGGACAGGGCAACTATGGCTACACCTTC.

This rearrangement joins TRBV5-1 to TRBJ1-1, with unresolved D. The germline gives CDR1 SGHRS, CDR2 YFSETQ. Trimming left V 0 bases short and J 6 bases short, with 18 bases between. This CDR3 has 16 amino acids. The CDR3 DNA follows: TGCGCCAGCAGCTTGGAGGGCGACGGGATAAGGCCTGAAGCTTTCTTT. This translates into CASSLEGDGIRPEAFF.

J is TRBJ1-1 and V is TRBV11-2; D not resolved. Germline CDR1 and CDR2: SGHAT and FQNNGV. The CDR3 length is 14 residues. Trimming pared 0 bases from V and 5 bases from J, leaving 10 bases between. As DNA, the CDR3 is TGTGCCAGCAGCTTAGATGGGCAGTGGACTGAAGCTTTCTTT. It is translated as CASSLDGQWTEAFF.

The chain recombines TRBV7-2 with TRBJ2-4; 7 nucleotides align to TRBD1. Germline CDR1 reads SGHTA; CDR2 reads FQGNSA. The length of the CDR3 is 14 residues. Trimming cost V 3 bases and J 1 base; bases outside gene matches: 0. Here the CDR3 reads CASSFRGAKNIQYF. For the CDR3, the DNA is TGTGCCAGCAGCTTCAGGGGGGCCAAAAACATTCAGTACTTC.

In its sample, this clone was seen a few times. The chain recombines TRBV10-1 with TRBJ1-6, with TRBD1 as a possible D gene (6 bases). Germline lookup yields CDR1 WNHNN and CDR2 SYGVQD (reference sequence). Between the trimmed V and J ends, which lost 5 bases and 9 bases, there was a span of 14 bases. The CDR3 runs to 14 residues. CDR3 nucleotides: TGCGCCAGCAGTTTGACAGGCCCTAGTTCACCCCTCCACTTT. It codes for CASSLTGPSSPLHF.

The chain uses TRBV6-1 and TRBJ1-2, with D possibly TRBD1 on 6 matching bases. The V and J ends lost 4 bases and 2 bases respectively, with 23 bases between them. Germline V CDR1 and CDR2: MNHNS, SASEGT. The CDR3 totals 18 residues. Here the CDR3 DNA reads TGTGCCAGCAGTGGAACGGGGGCGCGGCACGTTAGGAACTATGGCTACACCTTC. This codes for CASSGTGARHVRNYGYTF.

This clone was picked up one time. The V gene is TRBV29-1, the J gene TRBJ1-6, with D uncertain. Germline CDR1 SQVTM, CDR2 ANQGSEA. V lost 6 bases, J lost 10 bases, and 16 bases lay in between. The CDR3 has 13 residues. The DNA of the CDR3 is TGCAGCGTCCAAGCGGGGTTCGAGTCACCCCTCCACTTT. This codes for CSVQAGFESPLHF. The full variable domain, completed using reference TRBV29-1 and TRBJ1-6, is SAVISQKPSRDICQRGTSLTIQCQVDSQVTMMFWYRQQPGQSLTLIATANQGSEATYESGFVIDKFPISRPNLTFSTLTVSNMSPEDSSIYLCSVQAGFESPLHFGNGTRLTVT.

The chain employs TRBV2 and TRBJ2-2; 7 positions agree with TRBD1. Germline values: CDR1 SNHLY, CDR2 FYNNEI. The CDR3 length is 17 residues. V trimming: 4 bases; J trimming: 0 bases; junction bases outside the gene matches: 8. CDR3 protein: CASSGRPGTANTGELFF. CDR3 in DNA: TGTGCCAGCAGTGGCCGACCCGGGACAGCGAACACCGGGGAGCTGTTTTTT.

This clone was seen once. The V gene is TRBV28, the J gene TRBJ2-7, with TRBD1 identical over 9 bases. The germline CDR1 and CDR2 sequences are MDHEN and SYDVKM. V lost 8 bases, J lost 2 bases, and 4 bases stayed unmatched. The CDR3 spans 13 residues. In DNA, the CDR3 is TGTGCCAGCGGACAGGGGATCCCCTACGAGCAGTACTTC. This codes for CASGQGIPYEQYF.

This clone was seen a few times. The chain employs TRBV6-5 and TRBJ1-5; D unclear. V gave up 9 bases and J gave up 0 bases, with 12 bases separating them. The germline V gene has CDR1 MNHEY and CDR2 SVGAGI. CDR3 length: 14 residues. The CDR3 DNA follows: TGTGCCAGGGCCCCAGACAATAGCAATCAGCCCCAGCATTTT. Its protein is CARAPDNSNQPQHF.

This chain uses TRBV9 with TRBJ2-7, with D possibly TRBD1 on 5 matching bases. In germline, CDR1 is SGDLS, CDR2 YYNGEE. V was pared by 2 bases and J by 4 bases, with 13 bases between. CDR3 length equals 14 residues. Written as DNA, the CDR3 is TGTGCCAGCAGCGTGCACAGGAATTCGTACGAGCAGTACTTC. Encoded protein: CASSVHRNSYEQYF. Based on the CDR3 plus reference TRBV9 and TRBJ2-7, the full variable domain is DSGVTQTPKHLITATGQRVTLRCSPRSGDLSVYWYQQSLDQGLQFLIQYYNGEERAKGNILERFSAQQFPDLHSELNLSSLELGDSALYFCASSVHRNSYEQYFGPGTRLTVT.

V gene TRBV11-2 combines with J gene TRBJ1-1; D gene unclear. Looked up from germline, CDR1 is SGHAT and CDR2 is FQNNGV. The V gene lost 3 bases and the J gene lost 0 bases, with 11 bases spanning the gap. The CDR3 spans 15 residues. The CDR3 loop is CASSFPIKMNTEAFF. DNA for the CDR3: TGTGCCAGCAGCTTTCCTATTAAGATGAACACTGAAGCTTTCTTT.

This clone was observed a single time. The V gene is TRBV5-8, the J gene TRBJ1-5, with 7 nucleotides matching TRBD1. Germline trimming cut 4 bases from V and 0 bases from J; bases unmatched to any gene: 7. The CDR3 loop spans 16 amino acids. Germline loops: CDR1 SGHTS, CDR2 YDEGEE. Here the CDR3 DNA reads TGTGCCAGCAGCGGGGGACAGATTCTTAGCAATCAGCCCCAGCATTTT. The encoded protein is CASSGGQILSNQPQHF.

The chain couples TRBV5-8 to TRBJ1-2, with D uncertain. Trimming took 0 bases from V and 4 from J, leaving 10 bases between them. CDR3 length: 14 amino acids. Germline V CDR1 and CDR2: SGHTS, YDEGEE. The CDR3 is CASSLGQTIYGYTF. CDR3 bases: TGTGCCAGCAGCTTGGGGCAGACAATCTATGGCTACACCTTC.

The J gene is TRBJ2-7, the V gene TRBV18, with no clear D. CDR1 and CDR2 (germline): KGHSH, LQKENI. The V end lost 4 bases, the J end lost 3 bases, and 13 bases lay between the germline ends. The length of the CDR3 is 14 residues. DNA of the CDR3: TGTGCCAGCTCACTCATCCCCGTGGGCTACGAGCAGTACTTC. This codes for CASSLIPVGYEQYF.

CDR3 sequence: CASSLMGGGNTEAFF. DNA for the CDR3: TGTGCCAGCAGTTTAATGGGAGGTGGGAACACTGAAGCTTTCTTT. The chain employs TRBV6-5 and TRBJ1-1; D unresolved. CDR1 is MNHEY and CDR2 is SVGAGI in the germline V gene. CDR3 length equals 15 residues. V was clipped by 4 bases and J by 1 base, with 13 bases between them.

V is TRBV7-9 and J is TRBJ1-1; D is ambiguous. The CDR3 loop spans 14 amino acids. V lost 3 bases and J lost 2, with 10 bases in between. The germline gives CDR1 SEHNR, CDR2 FQNEAQ (reference sequence). CDR3 DNA sequence: TGTGCCAGCAGCTTTCCAGGATTTAACACTGAAGCTTTCTTT. It translates to CASSFPGFNTEAFF.

V is TRBV29-1 and J is TRBJ2-5; TRBD2 matches 9 bases. V was clipped by 3 bases and J by 5 bases; unmatched bases: 7. Looked up from germline, CDR1 is SQVTM and CDR2 is ANQGSEA. The length of the CDR3 is 14 residues. The CDR3 bases are TGCAGCGTTGACTCCAGGGGGACTAGCGAGACCCAGTACTTC. Protein: CSVDSRGTSETQYF.

The chain couples TRBV7-2 to TRBJ2-5; 12 bases fit TRBD2. There are 15 residues in the CDR3. Germline V CDR1 and CDR2: SGHTA, FQGNSA. Trimming took 4 bases from V and 9 from J; bases not matched to a gene: 9. In DNA form, the CDR3 reads TGTGCCAGCAGCTCAACTAGCGGGGGGCCGCGACCCCAGTACTTC. Its protein product is CASSSTSGGPRPQYF. The full variable domain, rest sourced from reference TRBV7-2 and TRBJ2-5, is GAGVSQSPSNKVTEKGKDVELRCDPISGHTALYWYRQSLGQGLEFLIYFQGNSAPDKSGLPSDRFSAERTGGSVSTLTIQRTQQEDSAVYLCASSSTSGGPRPQYFGPGTRLLVL.

J is TRBJ2-1 and V is TRBV9, with 9 bases aligning to TRBD2. The CDR3 contains 15 residues. The germline V gene has CDR1 SGDLS and CDR2 YYNGEE. Trimming took 0 bases from V and 9 from J; bases not matched to a gene: 7. The CDR3 sequence: CASSVGRREGVEQFF. The CDR3 region has the DNA TGTGCCAGCAGCGTAGGTAGGCGGGAGGGGGTTGAGCAGTTCTTC.

The V gene is TRBV6-1, the J gene TRBJ2-5; 12 nucleotides align to TRBD2. CDR1 and CDR2 from the germline V gene are MNHNS and SASEGT. The junction had 3 bases not matched to a gene; V was cut back by 6 bases and J by 4 bases. The CDR3 spans 14 residues. Here the CDR3 DNA reads TGTGCCAGCAGGCCACTAGCGGGAGGAGAGACCCAGTACTTC. It specifies CASRPLAGGETQYF.